This T cell receptor (beta chain) was identified in a study of T cells in Graves' hyperthyroidism and ophthalmopathy (dated by TCRdb to 2018 to 2020). In terms of the full investigation: Peripheral blood samples were taken at initial diagnosis, before any treatment was given. After blood sampling, hyperthyroidism patients were treated with methimazole at a starting dose of 30 mg daily, and ophthalmopathy patients were treated with high-dose intravenous methylprednisolone. TCR V-J signatures able to tell the groups apart were searched for in a discovery cohort of 90 to 100 patients, of whom more than 40 had Graves' ophthalmopathy and roughly 57 had stable Graves' hyperthyroidism. According to the paper, TCR Vbeta CDR3 sequencing was carried out on about 140 peripheral blood samples, which came from fewer than 50 ophthalmopathy, around 74 hyperthyroidism and approximately 17 progressor patients. An independent validation cohort of around 19 hyperthyroidism patients and some 15 patients who later progressed to ophthalmopathy tested prospective prediction of ophthalmopathy. The study also compared thyroid tissue and blood T-cell repertoires from 6 or 7 Graves' hyperthyroidism patients. The 100 discovery patients were divided at random into training and test sets in a 7:3 ratio. The paper's findings and limits, for the study overall: During validation, the model predicted progression to ophthalmopathy a median of approximately six months ahead of onset, with almost 71% sensitivity and less than 85% specificity. Most expanded thyroid clonotypes (frequency above 0.001) were also detected in blood, a finding suggesting that blood repertoires may reflect thyroid immune responses. No statistical method was used to fix the sample size in advance, and group allocation was not hidden from the investigators. Ophthalmopathy was separated from stable hyperthyroidism by a 13 V-J signature model, with around 90% sensitivity and roughly 84% specificity obtained in cross-validation and 80%/75% obtained in testing.

TCR beta CDR3 regions were amplified from RNA transcripts. The TCR CDR3 was subjected to a first round of RT-PCR using the HTBI primer set and the Qiagen OneStep RT-PCR kit. A second multiplex PCR round built the libraries, followed by size selection and purification. Paired-end sequencing of the libraries was performed with 100 bp reads on an Illumina HiSeq2000. Turning to the authors' computational methods: SOAPnuke was used to process the raw data, with reads discarded if the reads contained adapters or uncalled bases, had a mean Phred below 15, or lacked an exact constant-primer or identifier match. High-quality paired reads were merged with COPE v1.2.5, and unique nucleotide sequences were defined as clonotypes. MiTCR v1.1 was used to align the clonotypes against IMGT TRBV, TRBD and TRBJ reference segments. The analysis included only V-J combinations with a frequency above 0.0001, which together covered 99% to 99.2% of the repertoires. A TCS score was defined as the ratio of F50 (clonal expansion) to E x V (chaos), with BLOSUM62-based TCRdist applied between CDR3 peptides within each V-J. Welch's t-statistics and random forest reduced roughly 530 V-J features to some 14, which were used in a naive Bayes classifier (R e1071). TCRdb reworked the public reads: Q25 trimming with fastp, MiXCR clone assembly, productive beta chains retained. All rows with the same CDR3 protein become a single entry with the most common DNA and genes. Here the V and J calls rest on TCRdb's processing, not on the authors' analysis. The sample table records 500,000 to 800,000 distinct CDR3 sequences; approximately 14% of these occur just once. The ten most abundant clones make up approximately 13% of the sample.

This clonotype has a count of ten or more. No cognate antigen has been identified for it. Base quality data are lacking; no much larger clone is found one base away. Ophthalmopathy patients had moderately to severely active disease, with a Clinical Activity Score of 3 or more, a NOSPECS grade of 4 or more, and a disease duration of less than 3 months. The study excluded patients with uncontrolled infections, other autoimmune diseases, pregnancy or lactation. Diagnoses were established on the basis of clinical symptoms, serum thyroxine and TRAb, thyroid ultrasound, and orbital computed tomography. PBMCs were isolated from approximately 10 ml of fresh peripheral blood by Ficoll-Paque density gradient centrifugation. Total RNA was extracted using Trizol reagent, and RNA quality was assessed on an Agilent 2100 Bioanalyzer. CDR3 length: 16 amino acids, cysteine to phenylalanine. Only CDR3 DNA is held: 48 bases, read in frame from base 1. Sequences SGHRS (CDR1) and YFSETQ (CDR2) are obtained from the germline V gene. Trimming takes 0 bases from V and 2 bases from J, and the germline ends sit 11 bases apart.

This TCR came from a woman aged 45 to 65 with Graves' ophthalmopathy. The sequenced sample was blood. The chain is encoded by TRBV5-1 joined to TRBJ2-2; the D gene remains uncertain. The bases are TGCGCCAGCAGCTTGGGATCCGGGTCCAACACCGGGGAGCTGTTTTTT. This codes for CASSLGSGSNTGELFF.